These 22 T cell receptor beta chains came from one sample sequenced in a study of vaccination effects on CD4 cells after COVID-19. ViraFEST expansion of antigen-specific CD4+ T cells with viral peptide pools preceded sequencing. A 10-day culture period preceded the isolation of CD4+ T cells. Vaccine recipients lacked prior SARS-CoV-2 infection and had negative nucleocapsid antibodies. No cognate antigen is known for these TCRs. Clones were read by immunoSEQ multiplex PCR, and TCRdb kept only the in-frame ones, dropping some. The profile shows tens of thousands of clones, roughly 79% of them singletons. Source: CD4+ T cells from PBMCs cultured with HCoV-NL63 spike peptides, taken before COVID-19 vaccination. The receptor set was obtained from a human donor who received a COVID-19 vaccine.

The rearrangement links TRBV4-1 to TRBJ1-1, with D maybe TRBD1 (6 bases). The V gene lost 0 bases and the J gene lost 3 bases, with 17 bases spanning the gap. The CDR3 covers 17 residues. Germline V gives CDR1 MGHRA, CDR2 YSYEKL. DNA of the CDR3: TGCGCCAGCAGCCAAGATAGGGGGGGCGCCGGGGACACTGAAGCTTTCTTT. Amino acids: CASSQDRGGAGDTEAFF.

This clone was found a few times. The CDR3 sequence is CASSLSGQGNSPLHF. The CDR3 region has the DNA TGTGCCAGCAGTTTATCGGGACAGGGTAATTCACCCCTCCACTTT. J is TRBJ1-6 and V is TRBV28; 9 bases fit TRBD1. This CDR3 has 15 residues. The V segment lost 1 base and the J segment 6 bases; nucleotides outside the gene matches: 1. Germline loops: CDR1 MDHEN, CDR2 SYDVKM.

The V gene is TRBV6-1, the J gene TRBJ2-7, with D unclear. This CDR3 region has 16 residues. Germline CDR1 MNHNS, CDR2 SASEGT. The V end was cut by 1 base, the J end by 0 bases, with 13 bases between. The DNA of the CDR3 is TGTGCCAGCAGTGAAGGTAGAGGACGGAGCTCCTACGAGCAGTACGTC. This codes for CASSEGRGRSSYEQYV.

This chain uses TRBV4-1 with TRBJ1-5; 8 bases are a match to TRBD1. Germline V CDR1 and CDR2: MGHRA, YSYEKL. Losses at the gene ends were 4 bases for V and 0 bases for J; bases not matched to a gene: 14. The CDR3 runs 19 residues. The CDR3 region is CASSRSTGGYQDSNQPQHF. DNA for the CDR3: TGCGCCAGCAGCCGAAGTACAGGGGGGTATCAGGATAGCAATCAGCCCCAGCATTTT.

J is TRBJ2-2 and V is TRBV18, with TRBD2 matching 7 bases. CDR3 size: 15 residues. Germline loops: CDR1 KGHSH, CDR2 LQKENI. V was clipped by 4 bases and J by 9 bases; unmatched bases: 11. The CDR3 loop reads CASSRREAGTRELFF. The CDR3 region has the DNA TGTGCCAGCTCACGCCGAGAAGCGGGAACCCGGGAGCTGTTTTTT.

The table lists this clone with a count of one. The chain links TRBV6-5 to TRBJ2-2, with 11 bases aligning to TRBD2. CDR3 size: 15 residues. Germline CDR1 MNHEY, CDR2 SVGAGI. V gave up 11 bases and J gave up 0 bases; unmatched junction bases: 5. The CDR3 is CAGLAGGPNTGELFF. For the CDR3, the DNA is TGTGCCGGCCTAGCGGGGGGACCGAACACCGGGGAGCTGTTTTTT.

In DNA form, the CDR3 reads TGTGCCACCAGTGAGACAGGAAGCACAGATACGCAGTATTTT. It codes for CATSETGSTDTQYF. V is TRBV24-1 and J is TRBJ2-3; tentatively, D is TRBD1 (6 bases). The length of the CDR3 is 14 residues. V was cut by 4 bases and J by 0 bases, with 7 bases left in between. The germline CDR1 and CDR2 sequences are KGHDR and SFDVKD.

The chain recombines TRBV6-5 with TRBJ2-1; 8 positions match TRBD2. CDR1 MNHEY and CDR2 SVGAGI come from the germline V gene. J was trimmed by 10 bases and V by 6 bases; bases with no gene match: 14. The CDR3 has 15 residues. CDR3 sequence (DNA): TGTGCCAGCAGCCAGAGCGGGGGAGCGGGGTGGGAGCAGTTCTTC. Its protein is CASSQSGGAGWEQFF.

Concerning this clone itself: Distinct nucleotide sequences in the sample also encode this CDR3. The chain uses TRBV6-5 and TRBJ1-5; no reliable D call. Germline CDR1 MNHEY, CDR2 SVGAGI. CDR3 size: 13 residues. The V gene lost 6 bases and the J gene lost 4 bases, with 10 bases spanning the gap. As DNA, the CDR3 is TGTGCCAGCAGCTACGACGGAAATCAGCCCCAGCATTTT. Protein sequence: CASSYDGNQPQHF.

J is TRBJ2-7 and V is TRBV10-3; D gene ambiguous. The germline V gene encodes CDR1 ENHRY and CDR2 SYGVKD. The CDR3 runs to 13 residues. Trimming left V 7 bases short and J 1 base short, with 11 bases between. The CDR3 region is CAIKGSLSYEQYV. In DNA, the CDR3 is TGTGCCATCAAGGGTAGTTTATCCTACGAGCAGTACGTC.

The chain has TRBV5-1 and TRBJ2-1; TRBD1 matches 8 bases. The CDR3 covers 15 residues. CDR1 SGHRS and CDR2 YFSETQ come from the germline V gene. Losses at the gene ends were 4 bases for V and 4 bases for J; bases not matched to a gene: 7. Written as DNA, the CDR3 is TGCGCCAGCAGCCGCGGGACAGGACCGTACAATGAGCAGTTCTTC. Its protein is CASSRGTGPYNEQFF.

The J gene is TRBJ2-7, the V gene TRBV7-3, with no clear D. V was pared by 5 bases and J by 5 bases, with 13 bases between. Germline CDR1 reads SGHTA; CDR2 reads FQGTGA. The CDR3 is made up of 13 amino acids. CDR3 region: CASSPGPGHEQYV. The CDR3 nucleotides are TGTGCCAGCAGCCCCGGTCCGGGTCACGAGCAGTACGTC.

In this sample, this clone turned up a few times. DNA of the CDR3: TGTGCCAGCGTAGAGTACTATGGCTACACCTTC. Translating it yields CASVEYYGYTF. The chain links TRBV6-5 to TRBJ1-2; no clear D gene. The CDR3 has 11 amino acids. Germline V lookup: CDR1 MNHEY, CDR2 SVGAGI. The V end was cut by 8 bases, the J end by 3 bases, with 7 bases between.

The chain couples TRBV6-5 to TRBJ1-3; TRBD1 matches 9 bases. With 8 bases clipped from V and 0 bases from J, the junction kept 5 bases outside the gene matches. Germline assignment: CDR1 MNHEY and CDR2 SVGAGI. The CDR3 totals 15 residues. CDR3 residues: CASQVTGGSGNTIYF. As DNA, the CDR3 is TGTGCCAGCCAAGTGACAGGGGGCTCTGGAAACACCATATATTTT.

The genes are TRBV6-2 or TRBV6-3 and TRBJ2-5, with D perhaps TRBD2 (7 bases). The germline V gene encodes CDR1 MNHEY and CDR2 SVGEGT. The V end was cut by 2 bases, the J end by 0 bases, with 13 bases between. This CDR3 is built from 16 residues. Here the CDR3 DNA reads TGTGCCAGCAGTTACGGCGCGGGGGCGAACCAAGAGACCCAGTACTTC. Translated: CASSYGAGANQETQYF.

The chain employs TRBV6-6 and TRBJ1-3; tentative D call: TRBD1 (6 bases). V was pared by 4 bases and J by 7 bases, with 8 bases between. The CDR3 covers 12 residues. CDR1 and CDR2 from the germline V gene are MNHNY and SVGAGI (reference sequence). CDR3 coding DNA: TGTGCCAGCAGTTCGCAGGGGAACACCATATATTTT. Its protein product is CASSSQGNTIYF.

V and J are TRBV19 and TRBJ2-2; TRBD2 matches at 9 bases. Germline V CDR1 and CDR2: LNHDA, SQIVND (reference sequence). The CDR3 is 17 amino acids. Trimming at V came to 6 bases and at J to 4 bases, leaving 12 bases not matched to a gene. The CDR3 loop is CASRVGGGASGTGELFF. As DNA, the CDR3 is TGTGCCAGTAGAGTCGGCGGGGGGGCCTCGGGCACCGGGGAGCTGTTTTTT. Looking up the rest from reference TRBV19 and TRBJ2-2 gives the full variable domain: DGGITQSPKYLFRKEGQNVTLSCEQNLNHDAMYWYRQDPGQGLRLIYYSQIVNDFQKGDIAEGYSVSREKKESFPLTVTSAQKNPTAFYLCASRVGGGASGTGELFFGEGSRLTVL.

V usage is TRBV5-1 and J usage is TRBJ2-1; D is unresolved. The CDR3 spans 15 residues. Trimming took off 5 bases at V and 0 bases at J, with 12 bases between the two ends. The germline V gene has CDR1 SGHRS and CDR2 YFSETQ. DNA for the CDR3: TGCGCCAGCAGGGTTAGCCCGAGCTCCTACAATGAGCAGTTCTTC. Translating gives CASRVSPSSYNEQFF.

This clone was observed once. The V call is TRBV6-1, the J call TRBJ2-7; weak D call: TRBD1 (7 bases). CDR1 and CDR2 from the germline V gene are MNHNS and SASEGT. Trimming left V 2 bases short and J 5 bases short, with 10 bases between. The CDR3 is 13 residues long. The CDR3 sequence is CASSERRGDEQYV. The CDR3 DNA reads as TGTGCCAGCAGTGAACGCAGGGGGGACGAGCAGTACGTC.

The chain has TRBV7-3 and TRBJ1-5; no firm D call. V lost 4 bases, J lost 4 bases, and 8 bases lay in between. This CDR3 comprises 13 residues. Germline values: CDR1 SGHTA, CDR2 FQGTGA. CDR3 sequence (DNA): TGTGCCAGCAGCTCCGCCCCGAATCAGCCCCAGCATTTT. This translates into CASSSAPNQPQHF.

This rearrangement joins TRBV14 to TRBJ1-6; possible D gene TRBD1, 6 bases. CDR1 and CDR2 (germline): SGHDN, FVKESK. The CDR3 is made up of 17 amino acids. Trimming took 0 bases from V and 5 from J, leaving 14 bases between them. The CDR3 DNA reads TGTGCCAGCAGCCAAGATTACACAGGGTTGAATAATTCACCCCTCCACTTT. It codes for CASSQDYTGLNNSPLHF.

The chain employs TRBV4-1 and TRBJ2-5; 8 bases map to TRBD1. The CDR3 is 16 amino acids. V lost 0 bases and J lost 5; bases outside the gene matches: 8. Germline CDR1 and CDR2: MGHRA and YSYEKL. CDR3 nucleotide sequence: TGCGCCAGCAGCCAAGAGAGACAGGGGTGGGGGGAGACCCAGTACTTC. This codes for CASSQERQGWGETQYF.